The 9 T cell receptor beta chains below come from one sample, sequenced in a study of blood T cells in healthy people across ages (dated by TCRdb to between 2014 and 2016). Libraries were constructed by 5' RACE. Sequenced on an Illumina HiSeq 2500. A second roughly 6 to 11 cycle PCR used a sample-barcoded 5' primer and a J-beta primer mix. TCRdb passed the public sequencing reads through fastp at Q25 and MiXCR, retaining productive beta sequences. When rows share a CDR3 protein, they turn into one entry using the most common DNA and genes. The sample table shows about 1.4 million distinct CDR3 sequences, and roughly 59% are seen once. The ten largest account for under 8.5% of the sample. The sample taken for sequencing was blood. The receptor set was obtained from a man aged 18 to 30 in good health.

This clonotype was found once. The chain couples TRBV6-2 or TRBV6-3 to TRBJ1-1; D remains ambiguous. The germline V gene has CDR1 MNHEY and CDR2 SVGEGT. CDR3 size: 14 residues. The V gene lost 6 bases and the J gene lost 1 base, with 12 bases spanning the gap. The CDR3 bases are TGTGCCAGCAGCTCCGGATCAAGGAACACTGAAGCTTTCTTT. Its protein is CASSSGSRNTEAFF.

This clonotype was recorded only once. This chain links TRBV7-9 with TRBJ2-3; 7 nucleotides match TRBD2. Germline lookup yields CDR1 SEHNR and CDR2 FQNEAQ (reference sequence). Trimming removed 3 bases from V and 0 bases from J; junction bases left unmatched: 12. This CDR3 is 18 amino acids long. CDR3: CASSFSGPVMISTDTQYF. CDR3 coding DNA: TGTGCCAGCAGCTTTAGCGGGCCGGTCATGATTAGCACAGATACGCAGTATTTT.

The V and J genes are TRBV30 and TRBJ1-2; D ambiguous. Trimming took 2 bases from V and 4 from J, leaving 8 bases between them. This CDR3 contains 12 residues. Germline V gene data show CDR1 as GTSNPN and CDR2 as SVGIG (reference sequence). The CDR3 DNA follows: TGTGCCTGGAGTCCGGGATCCTATGGCTACACCTTC. This translates into CAWSPGSYGYTF.

The chain is built from TRBV4-1 and TRBJ2-7; TRBD1 matches at 8 bases. CDR1 and CDR2 (germline): MGHRA, YSYEKL. The CDR3 loop spans 14 amino acids. Trimming cost V 4 bases and J 5 bases; bases outside gene matches: 7. CDR3 DNA: TGCGCCAGCAGCCTACTTGGCAGGGGGCACGAGCAGTACTTC. Protein product: CASSLLGRGHEQYF.

The chain uses TRBV29-1 and TRBJ2-1; 7 bases are a match to TRBD2. CDR1 SQVTM and CDR2 ANQGSEA come from the germline V gene. The CDR3 has 14 residues. V trimming: 8 bases; J trimming: 5 bases; junction bases outside the gene matches: 12. The CDR3 nucleotides are TGCAGCACCCCTGGGTCTAGCGGAAACAATGAGCAGTTCTTC. Translated, it gives CSTPGSSGNNEQFF.

The gene calls are TRBV4-1 and TRBJ2-7, with 8 bases aligning to TRBD2. V shed 1 base and J 3 bases; nucleotides not matched to a gene: 8. The CDR3 totals 16 residues. Germline V CDR1 and CDR2: MGHRA, YSYEKL. As DNA, the CDR3 is TGCGCCAGCAGCCAAGTGGTGCGGGGGGATAACTACGAGCAGTACTTC. Residues: CASSQVVRGDNYEQYF.

V is TRBV27 and J is TRBJ2-5, with D hard to call. The end of the DNA aligns better with TRBJ2-7, so the J call may be wrong. This CDR3 comprises 13 residues. CDR1 and CDR2 (germline): MNHEY, SMNVEV (reference sequence). This CDR3 reads CASRPSGHYEQYF. The CDR3 nucleotides are TGTGCCAGCAGACCTAGTGGCCACTACGAGCAGTACTTC.

The chain carries TRBV20-1 and TRBJ1-6; a weak D match, TRBD1 (6 bases). The CDR3 contains 14 residues. The V and J ends lost 7 bases and 5 bases respectively, with 15 bases between them. The germline V gene has CDR1 DFQATT and CDR2 SNEGSKA (reference sequence). The CDR3 DNA is TGCAGTGTAGGAGGGACATACGATAATTCACCCCTCCACTTT. This encodes CSVGGTYDNSPLHF.

This chain joins TRBV7-9 and TRBJ2-7; a possible D gene is TRBD2 (5 bases). The DNA matches TRBJ2-5 better at its end, which makes the J call doubtful. The CDR3 consists of 14 residues. CDR1 and CDR2 from the germline V gene are SEHNR and FQNEAQ (reference sequence). CDR3 region: CASSPGSSKETQYF. Here the CDR3 DNA reads TGTGCCAGCAGCCCGGGGTCCTCTAAAGAGACCCAGTACTTC.